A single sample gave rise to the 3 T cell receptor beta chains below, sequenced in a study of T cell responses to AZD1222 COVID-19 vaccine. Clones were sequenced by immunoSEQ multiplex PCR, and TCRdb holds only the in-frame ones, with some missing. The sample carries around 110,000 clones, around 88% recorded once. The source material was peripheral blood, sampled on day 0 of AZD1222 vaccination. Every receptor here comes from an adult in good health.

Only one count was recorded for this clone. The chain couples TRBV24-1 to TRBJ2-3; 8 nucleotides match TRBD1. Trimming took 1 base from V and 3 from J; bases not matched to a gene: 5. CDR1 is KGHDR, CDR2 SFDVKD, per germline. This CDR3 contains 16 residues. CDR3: CATSDFNRGVTDTQYF. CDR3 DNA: TGTGCCACCAGTGATTTTAACAGGGGGGTAACAGATACGCAGTATTTT.

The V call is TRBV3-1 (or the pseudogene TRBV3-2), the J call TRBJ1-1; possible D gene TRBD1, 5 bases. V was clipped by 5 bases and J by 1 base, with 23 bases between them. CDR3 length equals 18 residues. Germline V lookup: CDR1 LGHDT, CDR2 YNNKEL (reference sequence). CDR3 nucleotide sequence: TGTGCCAGCAGCTCTTCTCTTCGAGGGCAGGGAGGGAACACTGAAGCTTTCTTT. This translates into CASSSSLRGQGGNTEAFF.

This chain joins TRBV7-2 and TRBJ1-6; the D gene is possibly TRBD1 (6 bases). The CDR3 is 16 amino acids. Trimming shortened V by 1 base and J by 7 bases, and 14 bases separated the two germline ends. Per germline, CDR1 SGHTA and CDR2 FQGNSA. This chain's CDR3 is CASSLVFWGQNSPLHF. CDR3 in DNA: TGTGCCAGCAGCTTAGTGTTTTGGGGGCAAAATTCACCCCTCCACTTT.